The 26 T cell receptor beta chains reported below all come from one sample, sequenced in a study of CD8+ T cells in alopecia areata. RNA, once extracted, was reverse transcribed into cDNA for use as the sequencing template. The repertoire was sequenced with immunoSEQ multiplex PCR; TCRdb's copy has only in-frame clones and lacks some. The sample comprises approximately 130,000 clones, approximately 47% of which are singletons, and 8% to 11% rests with the top ten. The material sequenced was NKG2D-low CD8+ T cells sorted from blood. Source of these receptors: a human donor with alopecia areata.

In this sample, this clone turned up a few times. This chain uses TRBV2 with TRBJ2-7; a weak D match, TRBD2 (6 bases). V was pared by 6 bases and J by 2 bases, with 11 bases between. The CDR3 has 13 amino acids. The germline CDR1 and CDR2 sequences are SNHLY and FYNNEI. The CDR3 loop is CASSLGLPYEQYF. In DNA, the CDR3 is TGTGCCAGCAGCCTGGGACTTCCCTACGAGCAGTACTTC.

The gene calls are TRBV2 and TRBJ2-3, with no clear D. Per the germline V gene, CDR1 is SNHLY and CDR2 is FYNNEI. The CDR3 length is 10 residues. The V end was cut by 8 bases, the J end by 8 bases, with 8 bases between. The CDR3 protein is CASFGATQYF. The CDR3 coding sequence is TGTGCCAGCTTTGGCGCTACGCAGTATTTT.

The chain carries TRBV30 and TRBJ1-1; D is undetermined. V shed 3 bases and J shed 7 bases, with 12 bases lying between them. The CDR3 spans 12 residues. The germline gives CDR1 GTSNPN, CDR2 SVGIG (reference sequence). The CDR3 region is CAWRLEGGEAFF. CDR3 DNA sequence: TGTGCCTGGAGGTTGGAGGGTGGTGAAGCTTTCTTT.

This clone was seen a few times. The gene calls are TRBV29-1 and TRBJ2-1, with TRBD2 matching 9 bases. The CDR3 is 14 residues long. Per the germline V gene, CDR1 is SQVTM and CDR2 is ANQGSEA. The ends lost 4 bases at V and 5 bases at J; junction bases unmatched: 6. Here the CDR3 reads CSVGGREGNNEQFF. The CDR3 bases are TGCAGCGTTGGAGGGCGGGAGGGTAACAATGAGCAGTTCTTC.

J is TRBJ2-2 and V is TRBV4-2; 8 bases line up with TRBD2. This CDR3 comprises 17 residues. Germline CDR1 is LGHNA and CDR2 is YNFKEQ. The J segment lost 5 bases and the V segment lost 3 bases, leaving 11 bases of the junction unmatched. CDR3 DNA sequence: TGTGCCAGCAGCCAGAGCGGGGGCCTCGCTGATACCGGGGAGCTGTTTTTT. Its protein is CASSQSGGLADTGELFF.

There are a few counts of this clone. The chain employs TRBV19 and TRBJ1-1, with D uncertain. This CDR3 spans 12 amino acids. Germline CDR1 reads LNHDA; CDR2 reads SQIVND (reference sequence). V shed 3 bases and J shed 3 bases, with 5 bases lying between them. The CDR3: CASSIDYTEAFF. CDR3 sequence (DNA): TGTGCCAGTAGTATCGACTACACTGAAGCTTTCTTT. Combining the CDR3 with reference TRBV19 and TRBJ1-1 gives the whole variable domain DGGITQSPKYLFRKEGQNVTLSCEQNLNHDAMYWYRQDPGQGLRLIYYSQIVNDFQKGDIAEGYSVSREKKESFPLTVTSAQKNPTAFYLCASSIDYTEAFFGQGTRLTVV.

This rearrangement joins TRBV27 to TRBJ2-3; D ambiguous. CDR1 is MNHEY, CDR2 SMNVEV, per germline (reference sequence). V lost 4 bases and J 7 bases, leaving 9 bases between the germline ends. This CDR3 is 12 amino acids long. The chain's CDR3 is CASSSYRNTQYF. CDR3 nucleotides: TGTGCCAGCAGTTCTTACAGAAATACGCAGTATTTT.

This clone came up a few times. V usage is TRBV29-1 and J usage is TRBJ2-1, with D possibly matching TRBD1 (6 bases). Germline V lookup: CDR1 SQVTM, CDR2 ANQGSEA. The CDR3 sequence is 12 residues long. Trimming took 2 bases from V and 8 from J, leaving 10 bases between them. DNA for the CDR3: TGCAGCGTTGAAAACAGGGTCTATGAGCAGTTCTTC. This translates into CSVENRVYEQFF.

CDR3 coding DNA: TGCGCCAGCAGTCCATCGAGACTAGCGGGAGGTCTACGAGAGACCCAGTACTTC. The encoded protein is CASSPSRLAGGLRETQYF. The gene calls are TRBV23-1 and TRBJ2-5, with 13 positions matching TRBD2. TRBV23-1 counts as an open reading frame of uncertain function. The CDR3 extends over 18 amino acids. V was pared by 4 bases and J by 4 bases, with 12 bases of the junction left unmatched.

The chain is built from TRBV27 and TRBJ2-3; D might be TRBD1 (6 bases). This CDR3 region has 14 residues. Deletions cut 5 bases from V and 7 bases from J, with 16 bases between. Germline V gene sequence: CDR1 MNHEY, CDR2 SMNVEV (reference sequence). This CDR3 reads CASSPHREGYTQYF. The CDR3 nucleotides are TGTGCCAGCAGTCCCCACAGGGAAGGGTATACGCAGTATTTT.

The chain recombines TRBV11-2 with TRBJ2-1, with 8 bases that match TRBD1. The CDR3 is 14 residues long. J gave up 8 bases and V 0 bases, and 3 bases lay outside the gene matches. Germline lookup yields CDR1 SGHAT and CDR2 FQNNGV. CDR3: CASSLETQGDEQFF. For the CDR3, the DNA is TGTGCCAGCAGCTTAGAAACACAGGGGGATGAGCAGTTCTTC.

This clone was counted once. The J gene is TRBJ2-7, the V gene TRBV5-1; D remains ambiguous. The ends were cut back, 2 bases at V and 0 bases at J, with 9 bases in the middle. Per germline, CDR1 SGHRS and CDR2 YFSETQ. The CDR3 runs to 14 residues. CDR3 sequence (DNA): TGCGCCAGCAGCTTTGATGGGGACTCCTACGAGCAGTACTTC. This sequence encodes CASSFDGDSYEQYF.

In its sample, this clone was seen a few times. This sequence joins TRBV15 and TRBJ1-5; 7 bases line up with TRBD1. This CDR3 has 14 residues. CDR1 is LNHNV, CDR2 YYDKDF, per germline (reference sequence). Germline trimming cut 6 bases from V and 3 bases from J; bases unmatched to any gene: 5. The CDR3 nucleotides are TGTGCCACCAGTTACAGGGGCTCCAATCAGCCCCAGCATTTT. This translates into CATSYRGSNQPQHF. The complete variable domain, with remaining parts taken from reference TRBV15 and TRBJ1-5, reads DAMVIQNPRYQVTQFGKPVTLSCSQTLNHNVMYWYQQKSSQAPKLLFHYYDKDFNNEADTPDNFQSRRPNTSFCFLDIRSPGLGDTAMYLCATSYRGSNQPQHFGDGTRLSIL.

In the case of this clone: Additional DNA sequences in this sample encode the identical CDR3. V and J are TRBV29-1 and TRBJ2-3; D might be TRBD2 (5 bases). Germline V lookup: CDR1 SQVTM, CDR2 ANQGSEA. The CDR3 loop spans 15 amino acids. V gave up 0 bases and J gave up 6 bases, with 16 bases separating them. The CDR3 loop reads CSVEDRPSRVDTQYF. The CDR3 bases are TGCAGCGTTGAAGACCGACCTAGCCGGGTGGATACGCAGTATTTT.

The sample holds a few counts of this clone. The chain employs TRBV7-8 and TRBJ2-3; TRBD2 aligns across 11 bases. This CDR3 has 17 amino acids. Unmatched junction bases numbered 12, after V lost 4 bases and J lost 6 bases. Looked up from germline, CDR1 is SGHVS and CDR2 is FQNEAQ. The CDR3 DNA reads TGTGCCAGCAGCTACTCGACTAGCGGGGAGGTTCTGGATACGCAGTATTTT. This encodes CASSYSTSGEVLDTQYF.

The chain recombines TRBV2 with TRBJ2-3; D is perhaps TRBD2 (6 bases). Between the trimmed V and J ends, which lost 7 bases and 6 bases, there was a span of 17 bases. The CDR3 covers 14 residues. Germline V lookup: CDR1 SNHLY, CDR2 FYNNEI. CDR3 residues: CASNAEGFFDTQYF. The CDR3 DNA sequence: TGTGCCAGCAATGCGGAGGGGTTCTTCGATACGCAGTATTTT. Full variable domain (rest looked up from reference TRBV2 and TRBJ2-3): EPEVTQTPSHQVTQMGQEVILRCVPISNHLYFYWYRQILGQKVEFLVSFYNNEISEKSEIFDDQFSVERPDGSNFTLKIRSTKLEDSAMYFCASNAEGFFDTQYFGPGTRLTVL.

This clone was seen more than once but under ten times. The chain recombines TRBV29-1 with TRBJ2-2; maybe TRBD1 (5 bases). Germline values: CDR1 SQVTM, CDR2 ANQGSEA. CDR3 length: 12 residues. With 2 bases removed from V and 6 bases from J, the gap between germline ends came to 7 bases. CDR3 DNA: TGCAGCGTTGAAATGGGGCCCGGGGAGCTGTTTTTT. Translated, it gives CSVEMGPGELFF.

This chain links TRBV30 with TRBJ2-1, with 11 bases that match TRBD1. The J segment lost 0 bases and the V segment lost 5 bases, leaving 9 bases of the junction unmatched. This CDR3 has 17 amino acids. Looked up from germline, CDR1 is GTSNPN and CDR2 is SVGIG (reference sequence). The CDR3, as DNA: TGTGCCTGGGGGACAGGGGGGAGCGGTGACTCCTACAATGAGCAGTTCTTC. This translates into CAWGTGGSGDSYNEQFF.

The J gene is TRBJ2-1, the V gene TRBV29-1, with 9 bases that match TRBD2. Germline CDR1 and CDR2: SQVTM and ANQGSEA. The CDR3 totals 14 residues. The V gene end was trimmed by 7 bases and the J gene end by 3 bases; junction bases not matched to a gene: 7. The CDR3 sequence: CSAGTSSDYNEQFF. The CDR3 region has the DNA TGCAGCGCAGGGACTAGCTCGGACTACAATGAGCAGTTCTTC.

The rearrangement joins TRBV29-1 to TRBJ2-2, with D perhaps TRBD1 (5 bases). V lost 7 bases, J lost 6 bases, and 24 bases lay in between. The CDR3 covers 16 residues. CDR1 is SQVTM and CDR2 is ANQGSEA in the germline V gene. In nucleotides, the CDR3 is TGCAGCGCCGAACGTACACAGGCTGGGGTGGCCGGGGAGCTGTTTTTT. Its protein product is CSAERTQAGVAGELFF.

This clone appeared a few times. The chain carries TRBV14 and TRBJ2-3; TRBD1 might be the D (5 bases). Germline CDR1 reads SGHDN; CDR2 reads FVKESK. The CDR3 runs 13 residues. Trimming took 4 bases from V and 2 from J, leaving 7 bases between them. The CDR3 sequence is CASSLQDTDTQYF. For the CDR3, the DNA is TGTGCCAGCAGCCTACAGGACACAGATACGCAGTATTTT.

The rearrangement joins TRBV18 to TRBJ2-7, with TRBD1 matching 9 bases. Germline V gene data show CDR1 as KGHSH and CDR2 as LQKENI. With 7 bases clipped from V and 0 bases from J, the junction kept 4 bases outside the gene matches. The CDR3 loop spans 14 amino acids. CDR3 coding DNA: TGTGCCAGCTGGGACAGGGAACGCTCCTACGAGCAGTACTTC. As protein: CASWDRERSYEQYF.

The chain joins TRBV28 to TRBJ2-7; the D gene could be TRBD1 or TRBD2 (5 bases each). CDR1 and CDR2 (germline): MDHEN, SYDVKM. This CDR3 contains 13 residues. Trimming removed 7 bases at V and 0 bases at J, with 10 bases between. CDR3 amino acids: CASTGDLSYEQYF. The CDR3 coding sequence is TGTGCCAGCACCGGGGACCTCTCCTACGAGCAGTACTTC.

This clone turned up a few times. Relative to the germline gene, one junction end is altered; a read error may explain this. The chain employs TRBV29-1 and TRBJ2-1; TRBD2 might be the D (6 bases). The CDR3 has 12 amino acids. Germline assignment: CDR1 SQVTM and CDR2 ANQGSEA. CDR3 amino acids: CSAEELANEQFF. The CDR3 nucleotides are TGCAGCGCTGAAGAACTAGCCAATGAGCAGTTCTTC.

There are a few counts of this clone. J is TRBJ2-3 and V is TRBV29-1; tentatively, D is TRBD2 (7 bases). CDR3 length: 18 amino acids. V was clipped by 0 bases and J by 3 bases, with 22 bases between them. Germline V gene lookup returns CDR1 SQVTM and CDR2 ANQGSEA. The chain's CDR3 is CSVEENLGIRGLTDTQYF. The CDR3 bases are TGCAGCGTTGAAGAAAACTTGGGAATCAGGGGACTAACAGATACGCAGTATTTT.

Details on this clone: A read error may produce the germline difference seen at one junction end. The sample carries other DNA sequences with the same CDR3. The V call is TRBV4-1, the J call TRBJ2-3; TRBD1 agrees at 10 bases. Germline V gene lookup returns CDR1 MGHRA and CDR2 YSYEKL. CDR3 length: 15 amino acids. The CDR3 sequence: CASSQGTGDTDTQYF. CDR3 in DNA: TGTGCCAGCAGCCAAGGGACAGGGGACACAGATACGCAGTATTTT.